The rows below give T cell receptor beta chains drawn from one sample of a study of shared clonotypes between healthy human individuals. Some clones are missing from TCRdb's copy, which holds only in-frame ones; the method was immunoSEQ multiplex PCR. This table holds some 200,000 clones, about 65% found once. The material sequenced was memory CD4+ T cells sorted from blood. These receptors were taken from a man aged 30-40 years in good health. Each CDR3 is given with its conserved first and last residue. The D gene is left open where the match is weak. Part of the rows lack a size; the others show once, few, many or a class for expanded clones.

v_call: TRBV29-1
j_call: TRBJ2-1
d_call: NA
clone_size: few
cdr3_nt: TGCAGCGTTGAAGACGTCCGCGATGAGCAGTTCTTC
cdr3_aa: CSVEDVRDEQFF

v_call: TRBV28
j_call: TRBJ1-2
d_call: NA
clone_size: NA
cdr3_nt: TGTGCCAGCAGTTTACTCGACAGGAGCTATGGCTACACCTTC
cdr3_aa: CASSLLDRSYGYTF

v_call: TRBV7-2
j_call: TRBJ2-7
d_call: NA
clone_size: NA
cdr3_nt: TGTGCCAGCAGCTTTACAAAGCGGGTCGAGCAGTACTTC
cdr3_aa: CASSFTKRVEQYF

v_call: TRBV19
j_call: TRBJ1-5
d_call: NA
clone_size: once
cdr3_nt: TGTGCCAGTAGTATGGCTGGACGGGTAAAGCCCCAGCATTTT
cdr3_aa: CASSMAGRVKPQHF

v_call: TRBV9
j_call: TRBJ2-3
d_call: NA
clone_size: few
cdr3_nt: TGTGCCAGCAGCGTAACGGACGGCGGTAGAACAGATACGCAGTATTTT
cdr3_aa: CASSVTDGGRTDTQYF

v_call: TRBV5-5
j_call: TRBJ2-7
d_call: TRBD2
clone_size: NA
cdr3_nt: TGTGCCAGCAGACTAGCGGTCCTTTACGAGCAGTACTTC
cdr3_aa: CASRLAVLYEQYF

v_call: TRBV28
j_call: TRBJ1-5
d_call: NA
clone_size: NA
cdr3_nt: TGTGCCAGCAGTCGGCCCGGTAATCGGCCCCAGCATTTT
cdr3_aa: CASSRPGNRPQHF

v_call: TRBV25-1
j_call: TRBJ2-3
d_call: TRBD1
clone_size: few
cdr3_nt: TGTGCCAGCAGGAGCCCAGGGACAGTGGTGTATTTT
cdr3_aa: CASRSPGTVVYF

v_call: TRBV19
j_call: TRBJ2-2
d_call: TRBD1
clone_size: NA
cdr3_nt: TGTGCCAGTAGTGACAGGGGGCGCATCACCGGGGAGCTGTTTTTT
cdr3_aa: CASSDRGRITGELFF

v_call: TRBV7-9
j_call: TRBJ1-2
d_call: NA
clone_size: few
cdr3_nt: TGTGCCAGCAGACAAGGGACGGTGGAAAACTATGGCTACACCTTC
cdr3_aa: CASRQGTVENYGYTF

v_call: TRBV28
j_call: TRBJ2-1
d_call: NA
clone_size: NA
cdr3_nt: TGTGCCACCCAAGGGGGGGTCCTCTACAATGAGCAGTTCTTC
cdr3_aa: CATQGGVLYNEQFF

v_call: TRBV7-8
j_call: TRBJ1-5
d_call: NA
clone_size: NA
cdr3_nt: TGTGCCAGCAGCTTATCCCACGGGGGCAATCAGCCCCAGCATTTT
cdr3_aa: CASSLSHGGNQPQHF

v_call: TRBV7-9
j_call: TRBJ2-5
d_call: TRBD2
clone_size: few
cdr3_nt: TGTGCCAGCAGCCCCGTGGTCGGGAGGGGACAGACCCAGTACTTC
cdr3_aa: CASSPVVGRGQTQYF

v_call: TRBV6-4
j_call: TRBJ2-1
d_call: TRBD2
clone_size: NA
cdr3_nt: TGTGCCAACAGGGTAAAGCGGGAGGCCTACAATGAGCAGTTCTTC
cdr3_aa: CANRVKREAYNEQFF

v_call: TRBV7-9
j_call: TRBJ2-7
d_call: NA
clone_size: NA
cdr3_nt: TGTGCCAGCAGCATTAATCAGGGCACCTACGAGCAGTACTTC
cdr3_aa: CASSINQGTYEQYF